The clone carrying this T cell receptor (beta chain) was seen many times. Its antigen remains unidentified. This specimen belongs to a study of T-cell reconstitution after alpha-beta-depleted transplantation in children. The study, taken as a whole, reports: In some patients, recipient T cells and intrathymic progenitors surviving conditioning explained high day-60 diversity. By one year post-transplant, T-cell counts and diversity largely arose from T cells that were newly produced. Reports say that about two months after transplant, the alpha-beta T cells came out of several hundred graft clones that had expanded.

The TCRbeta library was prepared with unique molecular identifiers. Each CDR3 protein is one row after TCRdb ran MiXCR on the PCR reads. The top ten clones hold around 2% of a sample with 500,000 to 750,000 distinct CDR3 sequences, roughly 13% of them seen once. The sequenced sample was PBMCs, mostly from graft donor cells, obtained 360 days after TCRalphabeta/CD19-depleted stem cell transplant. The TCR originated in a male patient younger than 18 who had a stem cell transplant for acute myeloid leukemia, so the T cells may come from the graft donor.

The CDR3 DNA reads TGCGCCAGCAGCCAAGGCGAACAGGGGGCCCTCACAGATACGCAGTATTTT. Its protein product is CASSQGEQGALTDTQYF. The chain couples TRBV4-3 to TRBJ2-3; 9 nucleotides agree with TRBD1. Germline V lookup: CDR1 LGHNA, CDR2 YSLEER. The CDR3 length is 17 residues. J was trimmed by 2 bases and V by 1 base; bases with no gene match: 7.